This TCR beta chain originates from a study of cytomegalovirus exposure and HLA in healthy donors. From germline, CDR1 is SGHNT and CDR2 YYREEE (reference sequence). Trimming cost V 0 bases and J 4 bases, with 10 bases left between them. The CDR3 extends over 14 amino acids. Both 60 Vbeta primers and 13 Jbeta primers went into the PCR. Sequencing used immunoSEQ multiplex PCR; TCRdb keeps in-frame clones, though not all of them. The sample includes hundreds of thousands of clones, approximately 90% of them seen just once. Study-wide points: Earlier analysis yielded a pattern in which most TCR beta V segments were productive about 90% or about 30% of the time. Per published reports, the classifier diagnosed cytomegalovirus status with high specificity and sensitivity.

Comment on this clone: Its antigen is currently unknown.

This sequence was found in a woman younger than 35 in good health and CMV-seronegative. The rearrangement joins TRBV5-4 to TRBJ2-5; D perhaps matches TRBD1 (5 bases). The sample consisted of PBMCs. In nucleotides, the CDR3 is TGTGCCAGCAGCTTGGCCAGGGCTGGAGAGACCCAGTACTTC. Its translation is CASSLARAGETQYF.